A single TCR beta chain is shown here with its context. The antigen it binds to is not known. No qualities accompany the bases; no much larger clone lies one base away. The receptor library was made with 5' RACE. TCRdb records NextSeq 500 as the sequencer. To correct for sequencing error and PCR bias, the TCR library protocol tagged individual cDNA molecules with unique molecular identifiers. Sequencing covered both TCR alpha and beta chains, and within each sample the abundances of alpha and beta sequences were tightly co-correlated. Per the source publication's procedure: Decombinator V4 was used to annotate TCR sequences for V gene, J gene and CDR3. Expanded TCRs were defined as changing significantly between any two time points under a Poisson model with p below 0.0001. TCR abundances were normalised to the total number of TCRs sequenced per sample and expressed as counts per million. TRAV1-2 paired with TRAJ12, TRAJ20 or TRAJ33 defined MAIT TCRs, while TRAV10 paired with TRAJ18 defined iNKT TCRs. VDJdb, accessed 1 November 2021, was searched for CMV, EBV and SARS-CoV-2 annotated TCRs, with TCRs annotated for multiple antigens excluded. TCRdb reprocessed the public reads (quality trimming at Q25 with fastp, clone calling with MiXCR) and kept in-frame beta chains. Each entry is one CDR3 protein sequence, shown with its most common DNA and genes. These V and J calls derive from TCRdb rather than the authors' analysis. The sample table contains tens of thousands of distinct CDR3 sequences; only one count was recorded for 5% of them. The ten largest clones add up to less than 15% of the sample.

Counted from cysteine to phenylalanine, this CDR3 has 16 amino acids. Only the CDR3 DNA is retained, 48 bases long and in frame from the first base. Sequences SGHVS (CDR1) and FQNEAQ (CDR2) are obtained from the germline V gene. Deletion took 0 bases off V and 10 bases off J, with a span of 19 bases between the germline ends. The record originates from a study of early T cells in non-severe SARS-CoV-2 infection (dated by TCRdb to the early 2020s). Background on the whole study: Bulk RNA from unsorted whole blood was used for TCR sequencing, so alpha and beta chains could not be paired. Study-wide conclusions, independent of this receptor: VDJdb matching was skewed toward anti-spike CD8 responses and likely underestimated virus-specific expansions, missing private and CD4 specificities.

The study was a case-control design nested within a healthcare worker cohort in London, UK, with weekly nasopharyngeal swab PCR tests and blood sampling. Healthcare workers were enrolled in the week of the UK lockdown, from 23 to 31 March 2020, and were followed every week for up to about 15 weeks. The chain joins TRBV7-8 to TRBJ2-1, with no confident D gene call. Specimen: whole blood. The clonotype was recovered from an adult who was a healthcare worker with PCR-confirmed SARS-CoV-2 infection or an uninfected control (not recorded which). The DNA sequence is TGTGCCAGCAGCTTAGCGTCCGCCACAGAGAGGCGGGAGCAGTTCTTC. It specifies CASSLASATERREQFF.